Listed below are T cell receptor beta chains from one sample, sequenced in a study of T cell responses to AZD1222 COVID-19 vaccine. Clones were sequenced by immunoSEQ multiplex PCR, and TCRdb holds only the in-frame ones, with some missing. The sample includes fewer than 120,000 clones, 80% to 95% of them seen just once. The sample was peripheral blood, taken on day 0 of AZD1222 vaccination. These receptors all come from an adult in good health. Each CDR3 is given with its conserved first and last residue. A D gene is named only where the DNA matches it firmly. The listing skips clone size in some rows; elsewhere it reads once, few, many or a size class.

>TRBJ2-2|NA|TRBD1|TRBV11-2
CASSSRDRVGAGELFF
TGTGCCAGCAGCTCCCGGGACAGGGTCGGTGCCGGGGAGCTGTTTTTT
>TRBJ1-1|NA|NA|TRBV5-5
CASSSGGGTEAFF
TGTGCCAGCAGCTCTGGAGGGGGGACTGAAGCTTTCTTT
>TRBJ2-2|once|NA|TRBV19
CASSLDSHSSNTGELFF
TGTGCCAGTAGTTTAGACAGCCATTCTTCGAACACCGGGGAGCTGTTTTTT
>TRBJ2-3|NA|TRBD2|TRBV7-9
CASSFGTSGGTDTQYF
TGTGCCAGCAGCTTCGGGACTAGCGGGGGAACAGATACGCAGTATTTT
>TRBJ1-1|NA|NA|TRBV27
CASSFGLNTEAFF
TGTGCCAGCAGTTTTGGACTGAACACTGAAGCTTTCTTT
>TRBJ2-1|few|NA|TRBV11-2
CASSLVGYPNNEQFF
TGTGCCAGCAGCTTAGTTGGATATCCCAACAATGAGCAGTTCTTC
>TRBJ2-1|NA|TRBD1|TRBV5-1
CASSQRQGRSSYNEQFF
TGCGCCAGCAGCCAAAGACAGGGTAGGAGCTCCTACAATGAGCAGTTCTTC
>TRBJ2-7|NA|TRBD2|TRBV6-5
CASSSRTSGGAYEQYF
TGTGCCAGCAGTTCCAGGACTAGCGGGGGAGCCTACGAGCAGTACTTC
>TRBJ2-7|NA|TRBD2|TRBV4-2
CASSPIAGEQYF
TGTGCCAGCAGCCCCATAGCGGGCGAGCAGTACTTC
>TRBJ1-6|once|NA|TRBV7-9
CASSFQGKHNSPLHF
TGTGCCAGCAGCTTCCAAGGGAAACATAATTCACCCCTCCACTTT
>TRBJ1-1|once|NA|TRBV19
CASSYGNTEAFF
TGTGCCAGTAGTTACGGGAACACTGAAGCTTTCTTT
>TRBJ2-6|NA|NA|TRBV27
CASKWVRGGLFGANVLTF
TGTGCCAGCAAGTGGGTCAGGGGCGGTCTATTCGGGGCCAACGTCCTGACTTTC
>TRBJ1-2|NA|NA|TRBV11-3
CASSPTPDYGYTF
TGTGCCAGCAGCCCCACCCCGGACTATGGCTACACCTTC
>TRBJ2-1|NA|NA|TRBV28
CASSSGVNEQFF
TGTGCCAGCAGTTCCGGCGTGAATGAGCAGTTCTTC
>TRBJ1-1|NA|TRBD1|TRBV11-2
CASSRDRDTEAFF
TGTGCCAGCAGCCGCGACAGGGACACTGAAGCTTTCTTT
>TRBJ1-3|NA|TRBD1|TRBV5-5
CASSWGQGPGNTIYF
TGTGCCAGCAGTTGGGGACAGGGCCCTGGAAACACCATATATTTT
>TRBJ2-1|NA|TRBD2|TRBV2
CASTPGLAGGYNEQFF
TGTGCCAGCACCCCGGGACTAGCGGGGGGTTACAATGAGCAGTTCTTC
>TRBJ1-6|NA|NA|TRBV30
CAATQGGGKNSPLHF
TGTGCCGCTACTCAAGGGGGAGGAAAGAATTCACCCCTCCACTTT
>TRBJ1-1|NA|TRBD1|TRBV10-1
CASSEATGSRVAFF
TGCGCCAGCAGTGAGGCGACAGGGAGTAGGGTGGCTTTCTTT
>TRBJ2-5|NA|TRBD2|TRBV4-1
CASSQEVSVLAGQETQYF
TGCGCCAGCAGCCAAGAAGTAAGTGTGCTAGCGGGACAAGAGACCCAGTACTTC
>TRBJ1-1|NA|TRBD1|TRBV4-2
CASTRSRVRGTGYSDTEAFF
TGTGCCAGCACCCGGTCCCGTGTTCGTGGGACAGGTTATTCCGACACTGAAGCTTTCTTT
>TRBJ1-1|NA|NA|TRBV4-1
CASSQEKGLAEAFF
TGCGCCAGCAGCCAAGAGAAGGGGTTGGCTGAAGCTTTCTTT
>TRBJ2-7|NA|TRBD2|TRBV3-1/TRBV3-2
CASSPGGGPYEQYF
TGTGCCAGCAGCCCCGGCGGGGGGCCTTACGAGCAGTACTTC
>TRBJ2-5|NA|NA|TRBV30
CAWGLGETQYF
TGTGCCTGGGGCTTAGGAGAGACCCAGTACTTC
>TRBJ1-6|NA|NA|TRBV18
CASSLDRSNSPLHF
TGTGCCAGCTCATTAGACAGGTCTAATTCACCCCTCCACTTT
>TRBJ1-3|once|NA|TRBV14
CASSRDRLPGNTIYF
TGTGCCAGCAGCCGAGACCGATTACCTGGAAACACCATATATTTT
>TRBJ2-2|NA|NA|TRBV19
CASSNPNTGELFF
TGTGCCAGTAGTAATCCGAACACCGGGGAGCTGTTTTTT
>TRBJ1-2|once|NA|TRBV18
CASSPPKKMYTF
TGTGCCAGCTCACCACCGAAGAAAATGTACACCTTC
>TRBJ2-7|NA|NA|TRBV11-2
CASSLGGNYYEQYF
TGTGCCAGCAGCCTAGGCGGGAACTACTACGAGCAGTACTTC
>TRBJ2-6|NA|NA|TRBV5-1
CASSLVPTGANVLTF
TGCGCCAGCAGCTTGGTCCCGACTGGGGCCAACGTCCTGACTTTC
>TRBJ2-1|NA|TRBD1|TRBV2
CASGQGTAYNEQFF
TGTGCCAGCGGGCAGGGGACAGCTTACAATGAGCAGTTCTTC
>TRBJ1-1|large|NA|TRBV5-5
CASSLAAGNTEAFF
TGTGCCAGCAGCTTGGCAGCGGGGAACACTGAAGCTTTCTTT
>TRBJ1-5|NA|NA|TRBV7-2
CASSPQRGRNQPQHF
TGTGCCAGCAGCCCACAGCGGGGCCGGAATCAGCCCCAGCATTTT
>TRBJ1-1|NA|TRBD1|TRBV18
CASSADRDTEAFF
TGTGCCAGCTCCGCGGACAGGGACACTGAAGCTTTCTTT
>TRBJ2-5|NA|TRBD1|TRBV28
CASRPQGAGTQYF
TGTGCCAGCAGACCCCAGGGGGCCGGGACCCAGTACTTC
>TRBJ1-2|NA|NA|TRBV7-2
CASSPGTGYGYTF
TGTGCCAGCAGCCCTGGGACGGGATATGGCTACACCTTC
>TRBJ2-1|NA|NA|TRBV3-1/TRBV3-2
CASSQDMLLAEYNEQFF
TGTGCCAGCAGCCAAGATATGTTACTAGCCGAATACAATGAGCAGTTCTTC
>TRBJ2-1|NA|TRBD1|TRBV5-1
CASSLFGQGALNEQFF
TGCGCCAGCAGCTTGTTCGGACAGGGGGCGCTTAATGAGCAGTTCTTC
>TRBJ1-2|NA|NA|TRBV27
CASSLSRGDGYTF
TGTGCCAGCAGTTTATCGAGGGGGGATGGCTACACCTTC
>TRBJ2-7|NA|NA|TRBV9
CASSVVRTLSYEQYF
TGTGCCAGCAGCGTAGTCAGAACCCTCTCCTACGAGCAGTACTTC
>TRBJ1-2|NA|NA|TRBV28
CASSSQYYGYTF
TGTGCCAGCAGTTCCCAGTACTATGGCTACACCTTC
>TRBJ1-1|NA|NA|TRBV7-3
CASSPYLNTEAFF
TGTGCCAGCAGCCCGTACCTGAACACTGAAGCTTTCTTT
>TRBJ1-1|NA|TRBD1|TRBV25-1
CASSQGQDNTEAFF
TGTGCCAGCAGTCAGGGACAGGATAACACTGAAGCTTTCTTT
>TRBJ2-3|NA|NA|TRBV11-2
CASSFDSATQYF
TGTGCCAGCAGCTTCGACAGCGCTACGCAGTATTTT
>TRBJ2-5|NA|NA|TRBV3-1/TRBV3-2
CASSQESRSLQETQYF
TGTGCCAGCAGCCAAGAAAGTAGGTCCCTCCAGGAGACCCAGTACTTC